This paragraph covers one T cell receptor beta chain sequence. The repertoire was sequenced with immunoSEQ multiplex PCR; TCRdb's copy has only in-frame clones and lacks some. The data hold around 200,000 clones, with roughly 87% observed a single time. The data were taken from a study of blood T cell repertoires in COVID-19. CDR1 and CDR2 from the germline V gene are SGHKS and YYEKEE (reference sequence). The CDR3 consists of 15 residues. V lost 4 bases, J lost 3 bases, and 14 bases lay in between. The sample was peripheral blood. The clonotype was recovered from a woman aged 18-29 years who had recovered from COVID-19. The chain has TRBV5-5 and TRBJ1-5, with a possible D match to TRBD1 (6 bases). CDR3 DNA sequence: TGTGCCAGCAGCCTAAATGCAGGGGTCAATCAGCCCCAGCATTTT. Its protein is CASSLNAGVNQPQHF.